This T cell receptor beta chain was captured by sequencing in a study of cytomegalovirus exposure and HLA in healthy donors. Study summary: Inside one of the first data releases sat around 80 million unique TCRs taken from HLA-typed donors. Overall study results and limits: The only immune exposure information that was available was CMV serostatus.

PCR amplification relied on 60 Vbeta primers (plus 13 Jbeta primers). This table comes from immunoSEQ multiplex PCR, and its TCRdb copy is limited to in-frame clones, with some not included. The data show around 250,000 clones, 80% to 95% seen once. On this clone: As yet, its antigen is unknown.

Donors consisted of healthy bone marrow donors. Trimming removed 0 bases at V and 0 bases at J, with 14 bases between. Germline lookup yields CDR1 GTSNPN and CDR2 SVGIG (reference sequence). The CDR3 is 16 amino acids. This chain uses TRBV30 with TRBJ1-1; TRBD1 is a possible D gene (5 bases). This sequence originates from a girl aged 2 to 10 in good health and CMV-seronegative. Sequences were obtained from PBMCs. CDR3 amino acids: CAWSVRWGSMNTEAFF. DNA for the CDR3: TGTGCCTGGAGTGTACGATGGGGCAGCATGAACACTGAAGCTTTCTTT. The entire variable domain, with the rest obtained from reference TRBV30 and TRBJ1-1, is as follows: SQTIHQWPATLVQPVGSPLSLECTVEGTSNPNLYWYRQAAGRGLQLLFYSVGIGQISSEVPQNLSASRPQDRQFILSSKKLLLSDSGFYLCAWSVRWGSMNTEAFFGQGTRLTVV.